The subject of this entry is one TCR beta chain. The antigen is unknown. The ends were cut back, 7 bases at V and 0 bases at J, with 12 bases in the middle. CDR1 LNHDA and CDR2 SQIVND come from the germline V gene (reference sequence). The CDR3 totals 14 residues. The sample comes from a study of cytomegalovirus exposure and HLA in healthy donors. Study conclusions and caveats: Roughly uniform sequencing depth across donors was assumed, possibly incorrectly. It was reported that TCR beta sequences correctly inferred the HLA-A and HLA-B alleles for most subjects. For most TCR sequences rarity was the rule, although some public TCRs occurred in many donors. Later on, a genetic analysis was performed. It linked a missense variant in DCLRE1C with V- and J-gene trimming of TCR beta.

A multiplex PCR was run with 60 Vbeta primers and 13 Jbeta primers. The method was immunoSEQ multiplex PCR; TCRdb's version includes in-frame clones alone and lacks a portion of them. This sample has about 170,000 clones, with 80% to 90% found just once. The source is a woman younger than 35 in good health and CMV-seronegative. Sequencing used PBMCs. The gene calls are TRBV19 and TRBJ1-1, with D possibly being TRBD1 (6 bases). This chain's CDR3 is CASNRALLNTEAFF. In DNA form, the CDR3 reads TGTGCCAGTAACAGGGCCCTATTGAACACTGAAGCTTTCTTT.